The 3 T cell receptor beta chains below were found in one sample sequenced in a study of cytomegalovirus exposure and HLA in healthy donors. 13 Jbeta primers and 60 Vbeta primers were used for the PCR. The data were produced by immunoSEQ multiplex PCR, yet TCRdb's version contains in-frame clones alone and is incomplete. The sample lists 150,000 to 200,000 clones, approximately 80% occurring once. The sequenced sample consisted of PBMCs. Receptors originate from a woman in her twenties or thirties in good health and CMV-seronegative.

The V and J genes are TRBV28 and TRBJ2-7, with 8 bases matching TRBD2. Germline-derived CDR1 and CDR2 are MDHEN and SYDVKM. The CDR3 loop spans 14 amino acids. The ends lost 5 bases at V and 1 base at J; junction bases unmatched: 4. DNA of the CDR3: TGTGCCAGCAGTCAAGCGGGAGCATCCTACGAGCAGTACTTC. Translating it yields CASSQAGASYEQYF. Supplemented by reference TRBV28 and TRBJ2-7, the full variable domain reads DVKVTQSSRYLVKRTGEKVFLECVQDMDHENMFWYRQDPGLGLRLIYFSYDVKMKEKGDIPEGYSVSREKKERFSLILESASTNQTSMYLCASSQAGASYEQYFGPGTRLTVT.

The J gene is TRBJ2-3, the V gene TRBV10-3; possibly TRBD2 for D (5 bases). V was cut by 2 bases and J by 3 bases, with 6 bases left in between. The germline gives CDR1 ENHRY, CDR2 SYGVKD. The CDR3 extends over 13 amino acids. The CDR3 here is CAISEEGTDTQYF. CDR3 in DNA: TGTGCCATCAGTGAGGAGGGAACAGATACGCAGTATTTT.

This clone came up a few times. The chain employs TRBV2 and TRBJ2-2, with 8 positions matching TRBD1. V gave up 7 bases and J gave up 5 bases; unmatched junction bases: 6. Germline CDR1 and CDR2: SNHLY and FYNNEI. This CDR3 contains 14 residues. This CDR3 is CASKGQVLTGELFF. The CDR3 coding sequence is TGTGCCAGCAAGGGACAGGTCCTAACCGGGGAGCTGTTTTTT.